This record looks at one TCR beta chain sequence and its context. The sample is drawn from a study of preoperative IRX-2 immunotherapy in early breast cancer. Assay: immunoSEQ multiplex PCR; the TCRdb copy retains only in-frame clones and omits some. The sample yields approximately 30,000 clones, roughly 86% seen once. The treatment: preoperative locoregional IRX-2 cytokine immunotherapy. Patients received preoperative, locoregional IRX-2 cytokine immunotherapy in a phase Ib study. V was clipped by 0 bases and J by 0 bases, with 12 bases between them. The CDR3 spans 17 residues. CDR1 is KGHSH and CDR2 is LQKENI in the germline V gene.

Sample: tumor tissue, taken after IRX-2 immunotherapy. The V and J genes are TRBV18 and TRBJ1-3; no clear D gene. The clonotype was recovered from a human donor with breast cancer. The DNA for the CDR3 is TGTGCCAGCTCACCACCGCTAGGGTCGGTCTCTGGAAACACCATATATTTT. Translated: CASSPPLGSVSGNTIYF. Full variable domain (missing parts from reference TRBV18 and TRBJ1-3): NAGVMQNPRHLVRRRGQEARLRCSPMKGHSHVYWYRQLPEEGLKFMVYLQKENIIDESGMPKERFSAEFPKEGPSILRIQQVVRGDSAAYFCASSPPLGSVSGNTIYFGEGSWLTVV.